Below, 27 T cell receptor beta chains from the same sample are listed, as sequenced in a study of vaccination effects on CD4 cells after COVID-19 (dated 2022 in TCRdb). After around 10 days of culture, CD4+ T cells were isolated with the EasySep CD4+ T cell isolation kit. These receptors' targets are unknown. Library construction relied on the immunoSEQ multiplex PCR assay. TCRdb stores this immuneACCESS table with in-frame sequences only. Part of the clones is absent; in the studies checked, under half of the shortfall reflects unresolved V genes, and no reason is known for the rest. The sample table shows 45,000 or so clones, and roughly four fifths are seen once. The leading ten clones occupy more than 6.5% of the sample. Here the sequenced sample was CD4+ T cells from PBMCs cultured without peptide, taken before COVID-19 vaccination. These receptor sequences come from a human donor who had a prior SARS-CoV-2 infection.

Only a few counts were recorded for this clone. This chain joins TRBV28 and TRBJ2-7; no clear D. Per germline, CDR1 MDHEN and CDR2 SYDVKM. CDR3 length equals 15 residues. With 4 bases removed from V and 2 bases from J, the gap between germline ends came to 15 bases. Here the CDR3 DNA reads TGTGCCAGCAGTTCCGGGTGGCGCAAGACCTACGAGCAGTACTTC. It codes for CASSSGWRKTYEQYF.

The chain uses TRBV10-3 and TRBJ2-7; 7 bases align to TRBD2. V gave up 0 bases and J gave up 0 bases; unmatched junction bases: 2. Germline CDR1 is ENHRY and CDR2 is SYGVKD. CDR3 length equals 15 residues. The CDR3 DNA sequence: TGTGCCATCAGTGAGTCTGGCGGGAGCTCCTACGAGCAGTACTTC. Encoded protein: CAISESGGSSYEQYF.

This rearrangement joins TRBV4-1 to TRBJ2-1, with 8 bases that match TRBD2. The CDR3 is made up of 19 amino acids. With 1 base clipped from V and 2 bases from J, the junction kept 13 bases outside the gene matches. The V gene's germline CDR1 is MGHRA and CDR2 YSYEKL. This chain's CDR3 is CASSQVWGRRGGTYNEQFF. The DNA for the CDR3 is TGCGCCAGCAGCCAAGTTTGGGGGCGACGGGGGGGAACCTACAATGAGCAGTTCTTC.

In this sample, this clone turned up once. This chain uses TRBV4-1 with TRBJ2-5; D call uncertain. The CDR3 is made up of 15 amino acids. The germline V gene encodes CDR1 MGHRA and CDR2 YSYEKL. Deletions cut 1 base from V and 4 bases from J, with 13 bases between. CDR3 DNA sequence: TGCGCCAGCAGCCAAGGGATTCTATCGGGAGAGACCCAGTACTTC. This encodes CASSQGILSGETQYF.

This clone was seen more than once but under ten times. The gene calls are TRBV5-6 and TRBJ2-2, with 10 nucleotides matching TRBD2. The CDR3 spans 16 residues. Looked up from germline, CDR1 is SGHDT and CDR2 is YYEEEE. V shed 1 base, J shed 1 base, and the junction held 1 base outside the gene matches. DNA of the CDR3: TGTGCCAGCAGCTTGCGACTAGCGGGGAACACCGGGGAGCTGTTTTTT. The encoded protein is CASSLRLAGNTGELFF.

V is TRBV7-8 and J is TRBJ1-4, with 8 bases aligning to TRBD1. V trimming: 0 bases; J trimming: 0 bases; junction bases outside the gene matches: 3. Germline assignment: CDR1 SGHVS and CDR2 FQNEAQ. The CDR3 spans 17 residues. This chain's CDR3 is CASSLAWTGTTNEKLFF. CDR3 DNA: TGTGCCAGCAGCTTAGCGTGGACAGGGACAACTAATGAAAAACTGTTTTTT.

The rearrangement uses TRBV5-4 and TRBJ2-7; possibly TRBD2 for D (6 bases). The CDR3 has 13 amino acids. The germline CDR1 and CDR2 sequences are SGHNT and YYREEE (reference sequence). V was shortened by 0 bases and J by 4 bases, with 8 bases between the two germline ends. As DNA, the CDR3 is TGTGCCAGCAGCTTGGGGACTACTTACGAGCAGTACTTC. Translated: CASSLGTTYEQYF. The entire variable domain, with the rest obtained from reference TRBV5-4 and TRBJ2-7, is as follows: ETGVTQSPTHLIKTRGQQVTLRCSSQSGHNTVSWYQQALGQGPQFIFQYYREEENGRGNFPPRFSGLQFPNYSSELNVNALELDDSALYLCASSLGTTYEQYFGPGTRLTVT.

V and J are TRBV5-1 and TRBJ1-3, with D maybe TRBD1 (6 bases). The V end lost 0 bases, the J end lost 2 bases, and 9 bases lay between the germline ends. This CDR3 has 15 amino acids. Germline-derived CDR1 and CDR2 are SGHRS and YFSETQ. This CDR3 is CASSLAAGAGNTIYF. CDR3 in DNA: TGCGCCAGCAGCTTGGCGGCAGGGGCTGGAAACACCATATATTTT.

This chain joins TRBV9 and TRBJ2-2; TRBD2 matches at 16 bases. V shed 4 bases, J shed 7 bases, and the junction held 7 bases outside the gene matches. The CDR3 is made up of 17 amino acids. Germline CDR1 and CDR2: SGDLS and YYNGEE. The CDR3 loop is CASSWGLAGGPGGELFF. Here the CDR3 DNA reads TGTGCCAGCAGCTGGGGACTAGCGGGAGGGCCGGGCGGGGAGCTGTTTTTT.

V usage is TRBV6-5 and J usage is TRBJ1-2; weak D call: TRBD1 (5 bases). Germline V gene sequence: CDR1 MNHEY, CDR2 SVGAGI. The CDR3 spans 15 residues. Trimming cost V 6 bases and J 4 bases, with 18 bases left between them. CDR3 in amino acids: CASRAGSLGSYGYTF. The DNA of the CDR3 is TGTGCCAGCAGAGCAGGGTCTCTGGGATCCTATGGCTACACCTTC.

The sample holds a few counts of this clone. The gene calls are TRBV30 and TRBJ2-5, with 8 bases that match TRBD2. With V trimmed by 0 bases and J by 5 bases, 8 bases remained unmatched. The CDR3 spans 15 residues. Germline-derived CDR1 and CDR2 are GTSNPN and SVGIG (reference sequence). The CDR3 loop is CAWSVQAGGGETQYF. CDR3 bases: TGTGCCTGGAGTGTACAGGCGGGGGGAGGCGAGACCCAGTACTTC.

The rearrangement joins TRBV10-3 to TRBJ2-1; D not certain. Germline V lookup: CDR1 ENHRY, CDR2 SYGVKD. The CDR3 is 11 residues long. The V end was cut by 3 bases, the J end by 12 bases, with 9 bases between. This CDR3 reads CAISDSRVQFF. Here the CDR3 DNA reads TGTGCCATCAGTGACTCACGCGTGCAGTTCTTC.

The rearrangement joins TRBV19 to TRBJ1-4; 7 bases align to TRBD1. V dropped 5 bases and J dropped 3; count of bases not matched to a gene: 12. The germline gives CDR1 LNHDA, CDR2 SQIVND (reference sequence). The CDR3 sequence is 17 residues long. The CDR3 loop reads CASSPLKTGRANEKLFF. In DNA form, the CDR3 reads TGTGCCAGTAGTCCTTTAAAGACAGGGCGGGCTAATGAAAAACTGTTTTTT.

The rearrangement joins TRBV5-1 to TRBJ2-5, with D possibly TRBD1 on 5 matching bases. V was pared by 0 bases and J by 5 bases, with 14 bases between. CDR1 is SGHRS and CDR2 is YFSETQ in the germline V gene. The CDR3 extends over 15 amino acids. Here the CDR3 DNA reads TGCGCCAGCAGCTTGGTGCAGGGTCTCTGGGAGACCCAGTACTTC. Amino acids: CASSLVQGLWETQYF. Variable domain in full (rest from reference TRBV5-1 and TRBJ2-5): KAGVTQTPRYLIKTRGQQVTLSCSPISGHRSVSWYQQTPGQGLQFLFEYFSETQRNKGNFPGRFSGRQFSNSRSEMNVSTLELGDSALYLCASSLVQGLWETQYFGPGTRLLVL.

The rearrangement uses TRBV2 and TRBJ1-5; D uncertain. Germline V gene sequence: CDR1 SNHLY, CDR2 FYNNEI. This CDR3 spans 13 amino acids. V lost 7 bases, J lost 0 bases, and 7 bases lay in between. The CDR3 DNA reads TGTGCCAGCACTATCTATAGCAATCAGCCCCAGCATTTT. Encoded protein: CASTIYSNQPQHF.

The chain joins TRBV6-6 to TRBJ1-4; D unclear. This CDR3 has 13 amino acids. Germline values: CDR1 MNHNY, CDR2 SVGAGI (reference sequence). V shed 7 bases and J shed 8 bases, with 14 bases lying between them. The CDR3 sequence is CASNTVGGEKLFF. In nucleotides, the CDR3 is TGTGCCAGCAACACCGTAGGAGGGGAAAAACTGTTTTTT.

The chain is built from TRBV18 and TRBJ1-4, with 8 bases identical to TRBD1. CDR3 size: 16 residues. Losses at the gene ends were 0 bases for V and 8 bases for J; bases not matched to a gene: 8. CDR1 and CDR2 from the germline V gene are KGHSH and LQKENI. The CDR3: CASSPPQTGVGEKLFF. As DNA, the CDR3 is TGTGCCAGCTCACCACCCCAGACAGGGGTAGGAGAAAAACTGTTTTTT.

The rearrangement links TRBV4-1 to TRBJ2-3; weak D call: TRBD2 (5 bases). CDR1 and CDR2 (germline): MGHRA, YSYEKL. The V and J ends lost 4 bases and 7 bases respectively, with 12 bases between them. CDR3 length: 13 amino acids. The CDR3: CASSLGVRYTQYF. CDR3 DNA sequence: TGCGCCAGCAGCCTCGGGGTGCGATATACGCAGTATTTT.

V and J are TRBV24-1 and TRBJ2-3; D is possibly TRBD2 (5 bases). Germline V CDR1 and CDR2: KGHDR, SFDVKD. Trimming removed 1 base at V and 2 bases at J, with 12 bases between. This CDR3 has 16 residues. The CDR3 coding sequence is TGTGCCACCAGTGATTTCACCGGACTGAACACAGATACGCAGTATTTT. Residues: CATSDFTGLNTDTQYF.

The chain is built from TRBV5-5 and TRBJ1-2, with 7 nucleotides matching TRBD1. This CDR3 spans 15 amino acids. Germline CDR1 and CDR2: SGHKS and YYEKEE (reference sequence). The J segment lost 4 bases and the V segment lost 4 bases, leaving 10 bases of the junction unmatched. CDR3 DNA: TGTGCCAGCAGCCCGAACCGGGACAGCTCCTATGGCTACACCTTC. Residues: CASSPNRDSSYGYTF.

Here the CDR3 reads CASSPPSQGGGYNEQFF. CDR3 bases: TGTGCCAGCTCACCACCGTCCCAGGGGGGTGGCTACAATGAGCAGTTCTTC. V is TRBV18 and J is TRBJ2-1; TRBD1 might be the D (7 bases). V lost 0 bases and J lost 3, with 15 bases in between. The CDR3 has 17 amino acids. The germline V gene has CDR1 KGHSH and CDR2 LQKENI. Drawing the rest from reference TRBV18 and TRBJ2-1, the complete variable domain is NAGVMQNPRHLVRRRGQEARLRCSPMKGHSHVYWYRQLPEEGLKFMVYLQKENIIDESGMPKERFSAEFPKEGPSILRIQQVVRGDSAAYFCASSPPSQGGGYNEQFFGPGTRLTVL.

The V and J genes are TRBV15 and TRBJ1-2; tentative D call: TRBD1 (5 bases). This CDR3 comprises 13 residues. Trimming removed 0 bases at V and 8 bases at J, with 10 bases between. CDR1 and CDR2 from the germline V gene are LNHNV and YYDKDF (reference sequence). The CDR3 loop is CATSRDLGGGYTF. The CDR3 nucleotides read TGTGCCACCAGCAGAGATTTGGGGGGGGGCTACACCTTC. Full variable domain (outside the CDR3, taken from reference TRBV15 and TRBJ1-2): DAMVIQNPRYQVTQFGKPVTLSCSQTLNHNVMYWYQQKSSQAPKLLFHYYDKDFNNEADTPDNFQSRRPNTSFCFLDIRSPGLGDTAMYLCATSRDLGGGYTFGSGTRLTVV.

V and J are TRBV7-9 and TRBJ1-5; 9 bases agree with TRBD1. CDR1 and CDR2 (germline): SEHNR, FQNEAQ (reference sequence). The V and J ends lost 6 bases and 0 bases, in that order; junction bases with no gene match: 3. CDR3 length: 15 residues. CDR3: CASRLTGGSNQPQHF. Written as DNA, the CDR3 is TGTGCCAGCAGGTTGACAGGGGGTAGCAATCAGCCCCAGCATTTT.

J is TRBJ2-3 and V is TRBV3-1 (or the pseudogene TRBV3-2); D gene uncertain. The CDR3 sequence is 14 residues long. V was pared by 2 bases and J by 5 bases, with 11 bases between. CDR1 is LGHDT, CDR2 YNNKEL, per germline (reference sequence). CDR3 sequence reads: CASSQLFSVDTQYF. Written as DNA, the CDR3 is TGTGCCAGCAGCCAACTCTTTTCCGTAGATACGCAGTATTTT.

This clone has more than one count but fewer than ten. The gene calls are TRBV18 and TRBJ1-3; unclear D gene. This CDR3 has 15 residues. V dropped 5 bases and J dropped 6 bases, with 17 bases sitting between them. Looked up from germline, CDR1 is KGHSH and CDR2 is LQKENI. CDR3: CASSKALAIENTIYF. The CDR3 coding sequence is TGTGCCAGCTCAAAGGCCCTGGCTATTGAAAACACCATATATTTT.

J is TRBJ1-1 and V is TRBV2, with a weak D call TRBD1 (5 bases). The CDR3 is made up of 16 amino acids. V lost 1 base, J lost 3 bases, and 15 bases lay in between. Germline V lookup: CDR1 SNHLY, CDR2 FYNNEI. The CDR3 region is CASSEGRPSGYTEAFF. The CDR3, as DNA: TGTGCCAGCAGTGAAGGCCGCCCATCAGGGTACACTGAAGCTTTCTTT.

The V and J genes are TRBV6-4 and TRBJ2-3, with unresolved D. Germline V gene data show CDR1 as MRHNA and CDR2 as SNTAGT. The length of the CDR3 is 13 residues. Trimming stripped 2 bases from V and 4 bases from J, with 7 bases between. In DNA form, the CDR3 reads TGTGCCAGCAGTGACACAATTGCAGATACGCAGTATTTT. Translating it yields CASSDTIADTQYF.